This T cell receptor (beta chain) was sequenced in a study of cytotoxic CD8 clonotypes in ibrutinib-treated CLL. Study as a whole: Investigators collected response samples after a median about 11 months of treatment, range 6 to 36.

TCRdb's copy holds only in-frame clones and misses some; the assay was immunoSEQ multiplex PCR. The data show 30,000 to 40,000 clones, more than 65% seen once. Comments on this clone: Its specificity is not known.

The CDR3 loop spans 14 amino acids. The germline V and J ends were trimmed by 7 bases and 6 bases, with 19 bases remaining between them. Germline lookup yields CDR1 SGHTA and CDR2 FQGNSA. Whole-study results and caveats: Clonality rose at ibrutinib response and fell back toward baseline at progression.

The rearrangement links TRBV7-2 to TRBJ2-7; D is perhaps TRBD1 (6 bases). This clonotype originated in a human donor with chronic lymphocytic leukemia. The material was PBMCs, obtained before ibrutinib treatment. CDR3: CASNTISGVGEQYF. Written as DNA, the CDR3 is TGTGCCAGCAATACAATTTCAGGGGTCGGCGAGCAGTACTTC. Complete variable domain (other parts from reference TRBV7-2 and TRBJ2-7): GAGVSQSPSNKVTEKGKDVELRCDPISGHTALYWYRQSLGQGLEFLIYFQGNSAPDKSGLPSDRFSAERTGGSVSTLTIQRTQQEDSAVYLCASNTISGVGEQYFGPGTRLTVT.